The rows below give T cell receptor beta chains drawn from one sample of a study of blood T cell repertoires in COVID-19. TCRdb's table, derived via immunoSEQ multiplex PCR, lists solely in-frame clones and lacks some. The table lists some 70,000 clones, 65% to 90% of them singletons. The sample consisted of peripheral blood. These receptors were obtained from a woman aged 55 to 70 with acute or convalescent COVID-19. Each CDR3 is given with its conserved first and last residue. The order of the fields is V gene, D gene, J gene, clone size, CDR3 protein, CDR3 DNA. The D gene is left open where the match is weak. For some rows the clone size is stated as once, few or many, or as a class when expanded; others skip it.

>TRBV6-6|.|TRBJ2-1|.
CASSYSAVPYNEQFF
TGTGCCAGCAGTTACTCTGCGGTACCCTACAATGAGCAGTTCTTC
>TRBV19|TRBD2|TRBJ2-1|.
CASSIEGLAGGRRNEQFF
TGTGCCAGTAGTATAGAGGGACTAGCGGGGGGGCGTCGCAATGAGCAGTTCTTC
>TRBV15|TRBD1|TRBJ1-1|.
CATSRTPDRGRTEAFF
TGTGCCACCAGCAGAACACCGGACAGGGGGCGGACTGAAGCTTTCTTT
>TRBV19|TRBD1|TRBJ1-2|.
CASEGQAAGGYTF
TGTGCCAGTGAGGGACAGGCAGCAGGAGGCTACACCTTC
>TRBV28|.|TRBJ1-4|.
CASSFYGLNEKLFF
TGTGCCAGCAGTTTCTACGGACTTAATGAAAAACTGTTTTTT
>TRBV28|.|TRBJ1-2|.
CASRLARNKWYGYTF
TGTGCCAGCAGACTAGCACGAAACAAGTGGTATGGCTACACCTTC
>TRBV30|TRBD1|TRBJ1-4|.
CAWSGKGTGGQKLFF
TGTGCCTGGAGTGGAAAGGGGACAGGGGGACAAAAACTGTTTTTT
>TRBV2|TRBD2|TRBJ2-7|.
CASSRLAGRYEQYF
TGTGCCAGCAGCCGGCTAGCGGGCCGCTACGAGCAGTACTTC
>TRBV6-5|TRBD1|TRBJ1-1|once
CASSYRQGAVEAFF
TGTGCCAGCAGTTACAGGCAGGGGGCGGTTGAAGCTTTCTTT
>TRBV2|.|TRBJ1-5|.
CASRGLAISQHF
TGTGCCAGCCGGGGACTGGCCATATCACAGCATTTT
>TRBV9|.|TRBJ1-5|.
CASSVGGANQPQHF
TGTGCCAGCAGCGTAGGGGGAGCGAATCAGCCCCAGCATTTT
>TRBV28|.|TRBJ1-1|.
CASSFPTGLNTEAFF
TGTGCCAGCAGTTTCCCGACAGGCTTGAACACTGAAGCTTTCTTT
>TRBV6-5|TRBD1|TRBJ1-6|.
CASRNDYRQGSPLHF
TGTGCCAGCAGAAACGACTACCGACAGGGATCACCCCTCCACTTT
>TRBV9|TRBD1|TRBJ1-3|.
CASSKQGYQRSGNTIYF
TGTGCCAGCAGCAAACAGGGGTATCAACGCTCTGGAAACACCATATATTTT
>TRBV4-2|TRBD2|TRBJ2-7|.
CASSQGTSGPLEQYF
TGTGCCAGCAGCCAAGGGACTAGCGGACCCCTCGAGCAGTACTTC
>TRBV7-3|.|TRBJ1-2|few
CASSLGPGSYGYTF
TGTGCCAGCAGCTTAGGCCCCGGGAGCTATGGCTACACCTTC
>TRBV7-9|TRBD2|TRBJ2-5|few
CASSLVLAGVETQYF
TGTGCCAGCAGCTTAGTACTAGCGGGGGTTGAGACCCAGTACTTC